This T cell receptor (beta chain) was profiled in a study of T cell responses to AZD1222 COVID-19 vaccine. Study in general: Second-dose intervals near 4 or 12 weeks were combined. Findings of the study overall: The sample set comprised mostly white British donors with more females, and clonal diversity was possibly underestimated. An increase in Spike-specific TCR breadth and depth was observed after two AZD1222 doses.

To note about this clone: Its antigen remains unknown.

Germline CDR1 reads LGHDT; CDR2 reads YNNKEL (reference sequence). The CDR3 has 14 residues. V was clipped by 1 base and J by 2 bases, with 7 bases between them. TCRdb's copy holds only in-frame clones and misses some; the assay was immunoSEQ multiplex PCR. The table has about 130,000 clones, 87% seen once; the top ten hold approximately 1.5%. The chain uses TRBV3-1 (or the pseudogene TRBV3-2) and TRBJ2-3; the D is unclear. The specimen was peripheral blood, collected on day 0 of AZD1222 vaccination. The TCR was taken from an adult in good health. The CDR3 spells CASSQGVATDTQYF. In nucleotides, the CDR3 is TGTGCCAGCAGCCAAGGGGTAGCCACAGATACGCAGTATTTT.